The 32 T cell receptor beta chains in this list originate from one sample, sequenced in a study of blood T cell repertoires in COVID-19. TCRdb keeps only in-frame clones here, not all; method: immunoSEQ multiplex PCR. The sample yields hundreds of thousands of clones, 70% to 90% seen once. Sequencing was performed on peripheral blood. The receptors come from a man in his 70s with acute or convalescent COVID-19.

Of note for this clone: The DNA is left out, because the CDR3 cannot be placed on it with certainty; the CDR3 is given as TCRdb lists it. The CDR3 sequence is CASSFGQGQETQYF. The V call is TRBV11-3, the J call TRBJ2-5; no DNA check was done on the table's D call, TRBD1. The CDR3 is 14 amino acids long, termini counted. Looked up from germline, CDR1 is SGHNT and CDR2 is YENEEA.

V usage is TRBV24-1 and J usage is TRBJ2-3; 11 positions match TRBD2. Germline CDR1 and CDR2: KGHDR and SFDVKD. The ends lost 4 bases at V and 5 bases at J; junction bases unmatched: 10. This CDR3 has 17 amino acids. In DNA form, the CDR3 reads TGTGCCACCAGTGACCCTACTAGCGGGAGTGAACAAGATACGCAGTATTTT. This translates into CATSDPTSGSEQDTQYF.

V usage is TRBV7-3 and J usage is TRBJ1-1, with D tentatively TRBD1 (6 bases). The CDR3 is made up of 15 amino acids. With 0 bases removed from V and 1 base from J, the gap between germline ends came to 9 bases. The germline CDR1 and CDR2 sequences are SGHTA and FQGTGA. This CDR3 is CASSLTGAGNTEAFF. In DNA, the CDR3 is TGTGCCAGCAGCTTAACGGGGGCAGGGAACACTGAAGCTTTCTTT.

V usage is TRBV5-4 and J usage is TRBJ1-3, with 7 nucleotides matching TRBD1. There are 14 residues in the CDR3. CDR1 and CDR2 (germline): SGHNT, YYREEE (reference sequence). Trimming cost V 6 bases and J 1 base; bases outside gene matches: 4. CDR3 residues: CASTPDRSGNTIYF. The CDR3 bases are TGTGCCAGCACCCCGGACAGGTCTGGAAACACCATATATTTT.

This clone has just one count. The rearrangement links TRBV27 to TRBJ1-1; 10 bases align to TRBD1. The CDR3 contains 13 residues. The V segment lost 3 bases and the J segment 10 bases; nucleotides outside the gene matches: 5. Germline CDR1 is MNHEY and CDR2 is SMNVEV (reference sequence). The CDR3 DNA reads TGTGCCAGCAGTTTTAGGACAGGGGGTCGAGCTTTCTTT. Protein sequence: CASSFRTGGRAFF.

This clone was found once. The V gene is TRBV28, the J gene TRBJ1-2, with 8 bases fitting TRBD1. J gave up 8 bases and V 8 bases, and 7 bases lay outside the gene matches. Germline assignment: CDR1 MDHEN and CDR2 SYDVKM. This CDR3 comprises 12 residues. CDR3 in amino acids: CASAGTGDGYTF. Written as DNA, the CDR3 is TGTGCCAGCGCCGGGACAGGTGACGGCTACACCTTC.

This chain links TRBV5-4 with TRBJ2-5; D is possibly TRBD2 (6 bases). CDR1 and CDR2 from the germline V gene are SGHNT and YYREEE (reference sequence). The CDR3 runs to 13 residues. Trimming pared 4 bases from V and 5 bases from J, leaving 12 bases between. As DNA, the CDR3 is TGTGCCAGCAGCACCACTAGCTCGGAGACCCAGTACTTC. This translates into CASSTTSSETQYF.

The genes are TRBV7-2 and TRBJ1-2; 8 nucleotides match TRBD1. V dropped 4 bases and J dropped 7; count of bases not matched to a gene: 5. The CDR3 consists of 13 residues. Germline values: CDR1 SGHTA, CDR2 FQGNSA. Here the CDR3 DNA reads TGTGCCAGCAGCTCGGACAGGGTGGGTGGCTACACCTTC. Translating it yields CASSSDRVGGYTF.

This clone is a singleton in its sample. V usage is TRBV5-1 and J usage is TRBJ2-7, with 9 bases matching TRBD1. The CDR3 loop spans 15 amino acids. Germline-derived CDR1 and CDR2 are SGHRS and YFSETQ. After removal of 0 bases from V and 3 bases from J, the junction contained 4 bases not matched to a gene. The CDR3 bases are TGCGCCAGCAGCTTGGGTACAGGGGGCATCTACGAGCAGTACTTC. Translating it yields CASSLGTGGIYEQYF.

The V gene is TRBV7-3, the J gene TRBJ2-1, with TRBD2 matching over 8 bases. CDR1 and CDR2 from the germline V gene are SGHTA and FQGTGA. The CDR3 sequence is 15 residues long. V lost 5 bases and J lost 5; bases outside the gene matches: 8. CDR3 region: CASSQPGGPNNEQFF. CDR3 DNA: TGTGCCAGCAGCCAACCGGGGGGGCCTAACAATGAGCAGTTCTTC.

V and J are TRBV4-2 and TRBJ1-1; 9 nucleotides agree with TRBD1. Germline lookup yields CDR1 LGHNA and CDR2 YNFKEQ. With V trimmed by 0 bases and J by 1 base, 9 bases remained unmatched. This CDR3 contains 18 residues. CDR3 sequence: CASSQDLYGTGSNTEAFF. CDR3 coding DNA: TGTGCCAGCAGCCAAGATCTATACGGGACAGGGTCGAACACTGAAGCTTTCTTT.

This rearrangement joins TRBV24-1 to TRBJ2-1; TRBD2 agrees at 10 bases. Germline CDR1 is KGHDR and CDR2 is SFDVKD. The J segment lost 6 bases and the V segment lost 3 bases, leaving 4 bases of the junction unmatched. This CDR3 has 15 amino acids. The CDR3 sequence is CATSDSGRAGNEQFF. Here the CDR3 DNA reads TGTGCCACCAGTGATAGCGGGAGGGCCGGCAATGAGCAGTTCTTC.

The V call is TRBV14, the J call TRBJ2-1; 7 bases are shared with TRBD2. With 8 bases clipped from V and 12 bases from J, the junction kept 16 bases outside the gene matches. CDR3 size: 14 residues. CDR1 is SGHDN, CDR2 FVKESK, per germline. CDR3 nucleotide sequence: TGTGCCAGCGGGTGGGCTAGCGGTACGAACGTGCAGTTCTTC. Residues: CASGWASGTNVQFF. Full variable domain (rest looked up from reference TRBV14 and TRBJ2-1): EAGVTQFPSHSVIEKGQTVTLRCDPISGHDNLYWYRRVMGKEIKFLLHFVKESKQDESGMPNNRFLAERTGGTYSTLKVQPAELEDSGVYFCASGWASGTNVQFFGPGTRLTVL.

The chain couples TRBV3-1 (or the pseudogene TRBV3-2) to TRBJ2-7; 8 bases fit TRBD1. V shed 1 base, J shed 5 bases, and the junction held 4 bases outside the gene matches. Germline CDR1 LGHDT, CDR2 YNNKEL (reference sequence). The CDR3 has 14 amino acids. CDR3 DNA sequence: TGTGCCAGCAGCCAAGGGACAGGGCTCAACGAGCAGTACTTC. Protein: CASSQGTGLNEQYF.

The table lists this clone with a few counts. The chain couples TRBV4-2 to TRBJ2-7; D unresolved. This CDR3 comprises 13 residues. The V gene lost 3 bases and the J gene lost 0 bases, with 6 bases spanning the gap. Germline CDR1 reads LGHNA; CDR2 reads YNFKEQ. Here the CDR3 DNA reads TGTGCCAGCAGCCACATCGGCTCCTACGAGCAGTACTTC. Protein sequence: CASSHIGSYEQYF.

The rearrangement links TRBV4-2 to TRBJ2-1; the match to TRBD2 covers 8 bases. V was clipped by 0 bases and J by 10 bases; unmatched bases: 8. The CDR3 spans 15 residues. Germline V lookup: CDR1 LGHNA, CDR2 YNFKEQ. The CDR3 region has the DNA TGTGCCAGCAGCCAAGATAGGGGAGCGGGAGTGGAGCAGTTCTTC. Amino acids: CASSQDRGAGVEQFF.

The chain uses TRBV4-3 and TRBJ2-5, with TRBD2 identical over 8 bases. The CDR3 runs to 16 residues. V was pared by 0 bases and J by 1 base, with 4 bases of the junction left unmatched. Germline V gene sequence: CDR1 LGHNA, CDR2 YSLEER. CDR3 DNA sequence: TGCGCCAGCAGCCAAGATGAGCTAGCGGGCCAAGAGACCCAGTACTTC. It codes for CASSQDELAGQETQYF.

As DNA, the CDR3 is TGCGCCAGCAGTTCGAGGGAGGGCATGGATGAGCAGTTCTTC. Encoded protein: CASSSREGMDEQFF. J is TRBJ2-1 and V is TRBV10-1, with 7 nucleotides matching TRBD2. CDR3 length equals 14 residues. Trimming cost V 5 bases and J 8 bases; bases outside gene matches: 9. The germline V gene encodes CDR1 WNHNN and CDR2 SYGVQD (reference sequence).

The chain combines TRBV3-1 (or the pseudogene TRBV3-2) with TRBJ2-5, with D perhaps matching TRBD2 (6 bases). The CDR3 runs 14 residues. V was shortened by 6 bases and J by 5 bases, with 16 bases between the two germline ends. Germline lookup yields CDR1 LGHDT and CDR2 YNNKEL (reference sequence). This chain's CDR3 is CASRSNRGRETQYF. For the CDR3, the DNA is TGTGCCAGCAGGTCTAACCGGGGGAGGGAGACCCAGTACTTC.

The table lists this clone with a count of one. The CDR3 sequence: CASRGGWSGSITGELFF. CDR3 nucleotide sequence: TGTGCCAGTAGAGGAGGCTGGAGCGGGAGTATCACCGGGGAGCTGTTTTTT. J is TRBJ2-2 and V is TRBV19; the match to TRBD2 covers 8 bases. CDR1 and CDR2 from the germline V gene are LNHDA and SQIVND (reference sequence). This CDR3 has 17 amino acids. Trimming at V came to 6 bases and at J to 4 bases, leaving 13 bases not matched to a gene.

CDR3 nucleotide sequence: TGTGCCAGCAGCTTGGCCGGGAGGGACCCTGGCTACACCTTC. It encodes CASSLAGRDPGYTF. This chain links TRBV5-4 with TRBJ1-2; D may be TRBD1 (5 bases). This CDR3 comprises 14 residues. The germline V gene encodes CDR1 SGHNT and CDR2 YYREEE (reference sequence). The ends were cut back, 0 bases at V and 7 bases at J, with 13 bases in the middle.

V usage is TRBV19 and J usage is TRBJ1-2, with 10 bases that match TRBD1. Germline V gene sequence: CDR1 LNHDA, CDR2 SQIVND (reference sequence). CDR3 length: 13 residues. V lost 6 bases, J lost 4 bases, and 2 bases stayed unmatched. For the CDR3, the DNA is TGTGCCAGTAGCCGGGACAGGGGCTATGGCTACACCTTC. The encoded protein is CASSRDRGYGYTF.

The chain links TRBV29-1 to TRBJ2-5; maybe TRBD1 (5 bases). Per the germline V gene, CDR1 is SQVTM and CDR2 is ANQGSEA. V was clipped by 0 bases and J by 5 bases, with 13 bases between them. The length of the CDR3 is 14 residues. This CDR3 is CSVEDGQGIETQYF. The CDR3 DNA is TGCAGCGTTGAAGATGGGCAGGGAATTGAGACCCAGTACTTC.

The chain uses TRBV5-5 and TRBJ1-2, with TRBD1 matching 8 bases. The ends lost 5 bases at V and 2 bases at J; junction bases unmatched: 5. The CDR3 spans 14 residues. Germline V lookup: CDR1 SGHKS, CDR2 YYEKEE (reference sequence). The CDR3 bases are TGTGCCAGCAGTCGGGACAGGATGAACTATGGCTACACCTTC. Encoded protein: CASSRDRMNYGYTF.

This clone was recorded once. V and J are TRBV19 and TRBJ2-3, with 10 bases aligning to TRBD2. Unmatched junction bases numbered 9, after V lost 3 bases and J lost 0 bases. There are 18 residues in the CDR3. Germline V CDR1 and CDR2: LNHDA, SQIVND (reference sequence). CDR3 region: CASSMALGLAASTDTQYF. The CDR3 nucleotides read TGTGCCAGTAGTATGGCCCTCGGACTAGCGGCTAGCACAGATACGCAGTATTTT.

The V gene is TRBV4-1, the J gene TRBJ1-2; D not resolved. The CDR3 covers 14 residues. Trimming removed 1 base at V and 5 bases at J, with 11 bases between. Germline CDR1 and CDR2: MGHRA and YSYEKL. The CDR3 is CASSQGAGRYGYTF. In nucleotides, the CDR3 is TGCGCCAGCAGCCAAGGAGCAGGTCGGTATGGCTACACCTTC.

This clone was seen a single time. In DNA, the CDR3 is TGCAGTGCTAGTAAGAACAGTGCAAATGGCTACACCTTC. This encodes CSASKNSANGYTF. The V and J genes are TRBV20-1 and TRBJ1-2; unclear D gene. Germline V gene sequence: CDR1 DFQATT, CDR2 SNEGSKA (reference sequence). The CDR3 has 13 amino acids. The V and J ends lost 3 bases and 6 bases respectively, with 14 bases between them.

The CDR3 loop is CASSWTRTNSPLHF. The CDR3 nucleotides are TGTGCCAGCAGCTGGACACGGACGAATTCACCCCTCCACTTT. The genes are TRBV7-6 and TRBJ1-6; perhaps TRBD1 as D (5 bases). Trimming removed 4 bases from V and 7 bases from J, with 11 bases in between. The CDR3 loop spans 14 amino acids. Germline lookup yields CDR1 SGHVS and CDR2 FNYEAQ.

V gene TRBV19 combines with J gene TRBJ1-1, with 10 positions matching TRBD1. Germline assignment: CDR1 LNHDA and CDR2 SQIVND (reference sequence). The CDR3 consists of 16 residues. With V trimmed by 4 bases and J by 6 bases, 11 bases remained unmatched. The CDR3 nucleotides are TGTGCCAGTAGTAGAACGACAGGGGGCGTGAAAGCTGAAGCTTTCTTT. It codes for CASSRTTGGVKAEAFF.

The V gene is TRBV19, the J gene TRBJ2-2; unclear D gene. This CDR3 is built from 13 residues. V was cut by 3 bases and J by 4 bases, with 6 bases left in between. Germline-derived CDR1 and CDR2 are LNHDA and SQIVND (reference sequence). This CDR3 reads CASSIYGTGELFF. The CDR3 nucleotides read TGTGCCAGTAGTATCTACGGCACCGGGGAGCTGTTTTTT.

The V call is TRBV9, the J call TRBJ2-7, with 8 nucleotides matching TRBD2. Trimming at V came to 0 bases and at J to 3 bases, leaving 5 bases not matched to a gene. This CDR3 spans 15 amino acids. Germline V gene sequence: CDR1 SGDLS, CDR2 YYNGEE. CDR3 DNA sequence: TGTGCCAGCAGCGTAGAGGGACTAGTAGGCTACGAGCAGTACTTC. Amino acids: CASSVEGLVGYEQYF.

This chain links TRBV4-3 with TRBJ2-7; 11 bases agree with TRBD2. This CDR3 region has 16 residues. Germline V gives CDR1 LGHNA, CDR2 YSLEER. J was trimmed by 2 bases and V by 3 bases; bases with no gene match: 6. The DNA of the CDR3 is TGCGCCAGCAGCCACGCTAGCGGGAGGCACCCCTACGAGCAGTACTTC. Residues: CASSHASGRHPYEQYF.